The 25 T cell receptor beta chains below come from one sample, sequenced in a study of CD8+ T cells in alopecia areata. Regarding treatment: oral pan-JAK inhibitor, 5-10 mg twice daily. RNA was extracted and reverse transcribed into cDNA as the sequencing template. Produced via immunoSEQ multiplex PCR; TCRdb's table is partial and in-frame only. This table holds over 250,000 clones, around three fifths found once. The material sequenced was CD4+ T cells sorted from blood, taken at week 52, from a patient treated with tofacitinib. These receptors all stem from a human donor with alopecia areata.

Worth noting for this clone: Different DNA sequences within this sample yield the same CDR3. The chain couples TRBV9 to TRBJ2-2; 8 positions agree with TRBD2. Germline V gene lookup returns CDR1 SGDLS and CDR2 YYNGEE. Trimming removed 0 bases from V and 1 base from J; junction bases left unmatched: 5. The CDR3 is made up of 17 amino acids. The CDR3 DNA sequence: TGTGCCAGCAGCGTAGCAAGCGGGGGCTTGAACACCGGGGAGCTGTTTTTT. This codes for CASSVASGGLNTGELFF.

The chain couples TRBV9 to TRBJ2-7; the D call may be TRBD1 or TRBD2 (5 bases each). The CDR3 extends over 14 amino acids. V shed 0 bases and J shed 3 bases, with 10 bases lying between them. Germline CDR1 reads SGDLS; CDR2 reads YYNGEE. CDR3 nucleotides: TGTGCCAGCAGCGTAGTTCCGGGACGCTACGAGCAGTACTTC. This translates into CASSVVPGRYEQYF.

The J gene is TRBJ2-7, the V gene TRBV7-9, with D maybe TRBD1 (5 bases). The CDR3 runs to 15 residues. The V end was cut by 6 bases, the J end by 1 base, with 16 bases between. Germline CDR1 and CDR2: SEHNR and FQNEAQ (reference sequence). DNA of the CDR3: TGTGCCAGCAGTTTATCAGGGCTAGGGTCCTACGAGCAGTACTTC. Amino acids: CASSLSGLGSYEQYF.

This clone was seen more than once but under ten times. The chain couples TRBV18 to TRBJ1-5, with D possibly matching TRBD1 (6 bases). This CDR3 contains 15 residues. The V and J ends lost 6 bases and 5 bases respectively, with 17 bases between them. Germline CDR1 reads KGHSH; CDR2 reads LQKENI. In DNA form, the CDR3 reads TGTGCCAGCTCTCAACTGAGGGGGGGAGATCAGCCCCAGCATTTT. This sequence encodes CASSQLRGGDQPQHF.

This chain joins TRBV23-1 and TRBJ2-7; D is possibly TRBD2 (6 bases). TRBV23-1 is filed as an ORF, its function uncertain. The CDR3 is made up of 12 amino acids. The CDR3 here is CAEGKDNYEQYF. The DNA of the CDR3 is TGCGCGGAGGGCAAAGACAACTACGAGCAGTACTTC.

Notes on this clone: Other DNA sequences of this sample code for an identical CDR3. The rearrangement uses TRBV5-1 and TRBJ2-1; D remains unclear. The CDR3 loop spans 12 amino acids. The V gene's germline CDR1 is SGHRS and CDR2 YFSETQ. The V end lost 0 bases, the J end lost 4 bases, and 2 bases lay between the germline ends. CDR3 in amino acids: CASSLVYNEQFF. The DNA for the CDR3 is TGCGCCAGCAGCTTGGTGTACAATGAGCAGTTCTTC. Looking up the rest from reference TRBV5-1 and TRBJ2-1 gives the full variable domain: KAGVTQTPRYLIKTRGQQVTLSCSPISGHRSVSWYQQTPGQGLQFLFEYFSETQRNKGNFPGRFSGRQFSNSRSEMNVSTLELGDSALYLCASSLVYNEQFFGPGTRLTVL.

CDR3 protein: CAISASGGGNEQFF. The DNA for the CDR3 is TGTGCCATCTCTGCCAGCGGGGGTGGGAATGAGCAGTTCTTC. This rearrangement joins TRBV10-3 to TRBJ2-1; 8 bases agree with TRBD2. V trimming: 8 bases; J trimming: 7 bases; junction bases outside the gene matches: 10. The CDR3 spans 14 residues. The germline V gene has CDR1 ENHRY and CDR2 SYGVKD.

This clone was observed a few times. The chain has TRBV30 and TRBJ2-3; D not resolved. V dropped 1 base and J dropped 3 bases, with 11 bases sitting between them. This CDR3 has 14 amino acids. Germline values: CDR1 GTSNPN, CDR2 SVGIG (reference sequence). Written as DNA, the CDR3 is TGTGCCTGGAGTGCCTTGGTCTCGACAGATACGCAGTATTTT. This gives the protein CAWSALVSTDTQYF.

The J gene is TRBJ2-1, the V gene TRBV7-2; 9 bases fit TRBD1. Germline V gene lookup returns CDR1 SGHTA and CDR2 FQGNSA. The CDR3 length is 14 residues. V trimming: 6 bases; J trimming: 6 bases; junction bases outside the gene matches: 6. The CDR3 DNA is TGTGCCAGCAGGCGTGGGACAGGGATCAATGAGCAGTTCTTC. It is translated as CASRRGTGINEQFF.

Remarks on this clone: This sample also contains other DNA sequences that code for the same CDR3. The gene calls are TRBV5-1 and TRBJ2-7, with D unclear. Trimming removed 0 bases at V and 3 bases at J, with 4 bases between. Germline V gene data show CDR1 as SGHRS and CDR2 as YFSETQ. This CDR3 contains 12 residues. This CDR3 is CASSLDFYEQYF. The CDR3 nucleotides are TGCGCCAGCAGCTTGGATTTCTACGAGCAGTACTTC.

The rearrangement joins TRBV5-1 to TRBJ2-5; weak D call: TRBD2 (6 bases). V was clipped by 3 bases and J by 2 bases, with 11 bases between them. There are 14 residues in the CDR3. Germline V gives CDR1 SGHRS, CDR2 YFSETQ. The CDR3 sequence is CASSSGTLQETQYF. The CDR3 nucleotides are TGCGCCAGCAGCTCAGGGACTCTTCAAGAGACCCAGTACTTC.

The J gene is TRBJ1-5, the V gene TRBV7-6; D gene unclear. This CDR3 has 14 residues. The ends were cut back, 5 bases at V and 1 base at J, with 9 bases in the middle. The germline V gene has CDR1 SGHVS and CDR2 FNYEAQ. CDR3 in DNA: TGTGCCAGCAGCCCATGGGGAAGCAATCAGCCCCAGCATTTT. This sequence encodes CASSPWGSNQPQHF.

This clone was observed a handful of times. The CDR3 is CSVPKAWALSTEAFF. CDR3 DNA: TGCAGCGTCCCGAAGGCGTGGGCGCTGAGCACTGAAGCTTTCTTT. V and J are TRBV29-1 and TRBJ1-1; D not certain. Between the trimmed V and J ends, which lost 6 bases and 4 bases, there was a span of 21 bases. Germline V gene data show CDR1 as SQVTM and CDR2 as ANQGSEA. The CDR3 is 15 amino acids.

The chain carries TRBV20-1 and TRBJ1-1; D not certain. This CDR3 is built from 11 residues. CDR1 DFQATT and CDR2 SNEGSKA come from the germline V gene (reference sequence). Trimming took 3 bases from V and 5 from J, leaving 7 bases between them. The CDR3 bases are TGCAGTGCTAGCCGGACGACTGAAGCTTTCTTT. It is translated as CSASRTTEAFF.

This clone came up once. The rearrangement uses TRBV7-9 and TRBJ1-2, with 8 bases lining up with TRBD1. The V gene end was trimmed by 5 bases and the J gene end by 4 bases; junction bases not matched to a gene: 6. The CDR3 has 14 amino acids. The germline CDR1 and CDR2 sequences are SEHNR and FQNEAQ (reference sequence). CDR3 amino acids: CASSQLTGVYGYTF. The CDR3 coding sequence is TGTGCCAGCAGCCAACTGACAGGGGTCTATGGCTACACCTTC.

J is TRBJ2-3 and V is TRBV29-1; D gene ambiguous. The length of the CDR3 is 13 residues. CDR1 is SQVTM and CDR2 is ANQGSEA in the germline V gene. The V and J ends lost 3 bases and 1 base respectively, with 8 bases between them. The CDR3, as DNA: TGCAGCGTTGACCCCGGCGGCACAGATACGCAGTATTTT. Amino acids: CSVDPGGTDTQYF.

V and J are TRBV14 and TRBJ1-1, with D perhaps matching TRBD1 (5 bases). The V end was cut by 0 bases, the J end by 1 base, with 12 bases between. The length of the CDR3 is 16 residues. CDR1 and CDR2 from the germline V gene are SGHDN and FVKESK. The CDR3 region is CASSQDYGAANTEAFF. The CDR3 DNA follows: TGTGCCAGCAGCCAAGATTACGGGGCCGCGAACACTGAAGCTTTCTTT.

J is TRBJ1-1 and V is TRBV7-2; D not certain. This CDR3 spans 13 amino acids. From germline, CDR1 is SGHTA and CDR2 FQGNSA. The V end was cut by 6 bases, the J end by 4 bases, with 12 bases between. CDR3 protein: CASRPYQSTEAFF. The DNA of the CDR3 is TGTGCCAGCAGGCCCTACCAGAGCACTGAAGCTTTCTTT.

The chain joins TRBV7-9 to TRBJ2-5, with 8 bases identical to TRBD1. Germline V gene sequence: CDR1 SEHNR, CDR2 FQNEAQ (reference sequence). The CDR3 has 14 residues. Trimming removed 3 bases from V and 5 bases from J; junction bases left unmatched: 5. CDR3 coding DNA: TGTGCCAGCAGCTTCCGACAGGGGCCGGAGACCCAGTACTTC. Encoded protein: CASSFRQGPETQYF.

The V call is TRBV7-3, the J call TRBJ2-2, with TRBD2 identical over 7 bases. This CDR3 comprises 16 residues. The V gene end was trimmed by 5 bases and the J gene end by 0 bases; junction bases not matched to a gene: 6. CDR1 and CDR2 (germline): SGHTA, FQGTGA. For the CDR3, the DNA is TGTGCCAGCAGCCCCCTTGGGGGGGCGAACACCGGGGAGCTGTTTTTT. Encoded protein: CASSPLGGANTGELFF.

V gene TRBV6-5 combines with J gene TRBJ2-2; D is uncertain. CDR3 length: 12 residues. Germline V CDR1 and CDR2: MNHEY, SVGAGI. Between the trimmed V and J ends, which lost 7 bases and 6 bases, there was a span of 9 bases. CDR3 region: CASTGPAGELFF. CDR3 in DNA: TGTGCCAGCACCGGACCTGCCGGGGAGCTGTTTTTT.

In its sample, this clone was seen a few times. The chain recombines TRBV6-6 with TRBJ2-3; D remains ambiguous. The V and J ends lost 7 bases and 6 bases respectively, with 11 bases between them. This CDR3 has 12 residues. The germline gives CDR1 MNHNY, CDR2 SVGAGI (reference sequence). CDR3 DNA: TGTGCCAGCAATCCCTCCGGGGATACGCAGTATTTT. It specifies CASNPSGDTQYF.

The chain is built from TRBV11-2 and TRBJ2-1, with D perhaps TRBD2 (6 bases). V lost 2 bases and J lost 4, with 12 bases in between. Germline lookup yields CDR1 SGHAT and CDR2 FQNNGV. The CDR3 sequence is 15 residues long. The DNA of the CDR3 is TGTGCCAGCAGCTTACTCGGGGGATTTTACAATGAGCAGTTCTTC. Translated, it gives CASSLLGGFYNEQFF.

This clone was picked up a small number of times. This chain links TRBV18 with TRBJ1-1, with D tentatively TRBD1 (6 bases). Germline loops: CDR1 KGHSH, CDR2 LQKENI. The CDR3 loop spans 16 amino acids. Trimming left V 2 bases short and J 5 bases short, with 18 bases between. The CDR3 DNA reads TGTGCCAGCTCACCAAACCAGCCCAGGGGCGCTACTGAAGCTTTCTTT. Amino acid sequence: CASSPNQPRGATEAFF.

The chain joins TRBV5-4 to TRBJ1-2, with 7 nucleotides matching TRBD1. The germline CDR1 and CDR2 sequences are SGHNT and YYREEE (reference sequence). The CDR3 spans 14 residues. The J segment lost 2 bases and the V segment lost 0 bases, leaving 1 base of the junction unmatched. The CDR3 reads CASSLVDRNYGYTF. CDR3 DNA sequence: TGTGCCAGCAGCTTGGTGGACAGGAACTATGGCTACACCTTC.